These 4 T cell receptor beta chains share one sample of origin, sequenced in a study of blood T cell repertoires in COVID-19 (dated by TCRdb to 2018 to 2021). Library generation was performed with the immunoSEQ multiplex PCR assay. In TCRdb, the immuneACCESS table is reduced to in-frame sequences with V and J assigned. These tables do not hold every clone; where another copy was compared, an unresolved V gene accounts for under half, and the others remain unexplained. The sample table contains approximately 89,000 clones; only one count was recorded for 85% to 95% of them. The ten largest clones add up to roughly 6.4% of the sample. Sample: peripheral blood. Receptors originate from a woman aged 55-69 years with active COVID-19.

The gene calls are TRBV7-8 and TRBJ2-5; TRBD1 matches 7 bases. Germline CDR1 is SGHVS and CDR2 is FQNEAQ. V lost 0 bases and J lost 2; bases outside the gene matches: 6. The CDR3 is 16 amino acids. CDR3 in amino acids: CASSLATGTVQETQYF. In DNA, the CDR3 is TGTGCCAGCAGCTTAGCAACCGGGACAGTGCAAGAGACCCAGTACTTC. The full variable domain, with the rest looked up from reference TRBV7-8 and TRBJ2-5, is GAGVSQSPRYKVAKRGQDVALRCDPISGHVSLFWYQQALGQGPEFLTYFQNEAQLDKSGLPSDRFFAERPEGSVSTLKIQRTQQEDSAVYLCASSLATGTVQETQYFGPGTRLLVL.

The chain joins TRBV6-2 or TRBV6-3 to TRBJ2-5; possibly TRBD2 for D (5 bases). Germline V gene lookup returns CDR1 MNHEY and CDR2 SVGEGT. Trimming shortened V by 4 bases and J by 3 bases, and 12 bases separated the two germline ends. CDR3 size: 14 residues. Here the CDR3 DNA reads TGTGCCAGCAGTTGGAGCGGTACGAAAGAGACCCAGTACTTC. Residues: CASSWSGTKETQYF.

This chain joins TRBV19 and TRBJ1-2, with 8 bases lining up with TRBD1. This CDR3 has 15 amino acids. Losses at the gene ends were 5 bases for V and 6 bases for J; bases not matched to a gene: 11. Germline V CDR1 and CDR2: LNHDA, SQIVND (reference sequence). The CDR3 DNA reads TGTGCCAGTAGTCCCAATAGAGGACAGGGCCATGGCTACACCTTC. It specifies CASSPNRGQGHGYTF. Full variable domain (rest looked up from reference TRBV19 and TRBJ1-2): DGGITQSPKYLFRKEGQNVTLSCEQNLNHDAMYWYRQDPGQGLRLIYYSQIVNDFQKGDIAEGYSVSREKKESFPLTVTSAQKNPTAFYLCASSPNRGQGHGYTFGSGTRLTVV.

V and J are TRBV7-9 and TRBJ2-1; TRBD2 matches at 10 bases. CDR1 and CDR2 from the germline V gene are SEHNR and FQNEAQ (reference sequence). The ends lost 4 bases at V and 4 bases at J; junction bases unmatched: 4. This CDR3 contains 15 residues. CDR3 residues: CASSWTSGEYNEQFF. The DNA for the CDR3 is TGTGCCAGCAGCTGGACTAGCGGAGAGTACAATGAGCAGTTCTTC.